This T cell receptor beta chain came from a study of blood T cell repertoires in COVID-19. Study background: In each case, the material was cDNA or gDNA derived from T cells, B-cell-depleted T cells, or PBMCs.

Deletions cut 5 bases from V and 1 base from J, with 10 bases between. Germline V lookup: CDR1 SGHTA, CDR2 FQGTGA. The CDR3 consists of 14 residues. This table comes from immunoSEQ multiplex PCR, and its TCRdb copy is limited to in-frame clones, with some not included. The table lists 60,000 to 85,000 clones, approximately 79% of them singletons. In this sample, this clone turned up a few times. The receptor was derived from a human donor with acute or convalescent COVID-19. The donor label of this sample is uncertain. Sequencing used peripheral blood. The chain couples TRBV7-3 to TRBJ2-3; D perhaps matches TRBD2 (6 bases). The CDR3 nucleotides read TGTGCCAGCAGCCCGGGAGCCCGCACAGATACGCAGTATTTT. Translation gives CASSPGARTDTQYF. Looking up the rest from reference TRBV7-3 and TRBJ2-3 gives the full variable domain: GAGVSQTPSNKVTEKGKYVELRCDPISGHTALYWYRQSLGQGPEFLIYFQGTGAADDSGLPNDRFFAVRPEGSVSTLKIQRTERGDSAVYLCASSPGARTDTQYFGPGTRLTVL.